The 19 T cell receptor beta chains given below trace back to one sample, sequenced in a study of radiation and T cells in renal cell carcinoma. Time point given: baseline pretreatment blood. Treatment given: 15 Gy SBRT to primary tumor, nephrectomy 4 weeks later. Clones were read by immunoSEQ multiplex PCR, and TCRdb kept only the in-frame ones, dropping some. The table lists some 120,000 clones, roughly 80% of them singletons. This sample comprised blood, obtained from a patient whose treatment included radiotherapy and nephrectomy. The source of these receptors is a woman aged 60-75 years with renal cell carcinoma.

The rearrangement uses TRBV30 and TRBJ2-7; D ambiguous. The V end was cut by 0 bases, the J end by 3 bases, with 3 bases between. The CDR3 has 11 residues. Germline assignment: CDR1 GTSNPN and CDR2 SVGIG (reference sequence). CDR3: CAWSVSYEQYF. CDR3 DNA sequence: TGTGCCTGGAGTGTAAGCTACGAGCAGTACTTC.

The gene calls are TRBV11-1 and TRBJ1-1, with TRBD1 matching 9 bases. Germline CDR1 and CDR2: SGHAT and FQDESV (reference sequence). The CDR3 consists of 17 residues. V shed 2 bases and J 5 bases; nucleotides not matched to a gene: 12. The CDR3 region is CASSLNFPGQGGTEAFF. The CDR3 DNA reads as TGTGCCAGCAGCTTAAATTTCCCGGGACAGGGAGGAACTGAAGCTTTCTTT.

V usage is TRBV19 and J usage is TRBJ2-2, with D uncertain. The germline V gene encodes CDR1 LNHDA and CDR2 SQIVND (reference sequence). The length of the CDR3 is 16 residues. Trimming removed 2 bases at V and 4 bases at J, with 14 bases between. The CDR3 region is CASSIIFGTFTGELFF. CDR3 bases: TGTGCCAGTAGTATAATTTTTGGCACCTTCACCGGGGAGCTGTTTTTT.

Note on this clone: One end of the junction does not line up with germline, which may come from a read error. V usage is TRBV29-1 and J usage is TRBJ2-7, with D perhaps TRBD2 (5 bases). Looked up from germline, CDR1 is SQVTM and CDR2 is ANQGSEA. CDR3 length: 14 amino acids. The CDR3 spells CSSSGSPNSHEQYF. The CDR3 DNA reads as TGCAGCTCATCGGGGAGCCCGAACTCCCACGAGCAGTACTTC.

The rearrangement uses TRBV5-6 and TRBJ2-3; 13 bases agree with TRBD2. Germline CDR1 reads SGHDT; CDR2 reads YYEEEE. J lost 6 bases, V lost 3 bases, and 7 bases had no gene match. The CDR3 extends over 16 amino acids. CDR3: CASSSLAGGMSDTQYF. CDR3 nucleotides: TGTGCCAGCAGCTCACTAGCGGGGGGGATGAGTGATACGCAGTATTTT.

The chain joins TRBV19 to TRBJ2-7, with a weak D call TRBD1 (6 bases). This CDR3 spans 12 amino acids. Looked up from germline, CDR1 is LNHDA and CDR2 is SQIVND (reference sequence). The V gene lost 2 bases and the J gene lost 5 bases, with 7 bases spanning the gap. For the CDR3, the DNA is TGTGCCAGTAGTATACAGGGGAACGAGCAGTACTTC. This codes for CASSIQGNEQYF.

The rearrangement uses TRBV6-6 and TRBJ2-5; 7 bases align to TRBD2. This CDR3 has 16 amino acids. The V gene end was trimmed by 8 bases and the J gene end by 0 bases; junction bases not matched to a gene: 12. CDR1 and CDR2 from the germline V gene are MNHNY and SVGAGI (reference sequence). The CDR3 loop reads CASRREGKGYQETQYF. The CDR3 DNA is TGTGCCAGCCGTAGGGAGGGGAAGGGGTACCAAGAGACCCAGTACTTC.

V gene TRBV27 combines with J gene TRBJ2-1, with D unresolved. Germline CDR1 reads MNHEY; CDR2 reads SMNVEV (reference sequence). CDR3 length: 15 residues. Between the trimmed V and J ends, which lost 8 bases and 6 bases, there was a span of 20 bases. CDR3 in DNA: TGTGCCAGCGGCCTACTCTTAGTCCCGGGCAATGAGCAGTTCTTC. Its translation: CASGLLLVPGNEQFF.

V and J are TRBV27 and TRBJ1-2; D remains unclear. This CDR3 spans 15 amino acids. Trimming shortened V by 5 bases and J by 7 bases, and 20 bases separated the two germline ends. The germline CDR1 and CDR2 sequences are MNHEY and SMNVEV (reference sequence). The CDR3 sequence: CASSVRAANDGGYTF. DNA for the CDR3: TGTGCCAGCAGTGTACGGGCTGCGAATGATGGTGGCTACACCTTC.

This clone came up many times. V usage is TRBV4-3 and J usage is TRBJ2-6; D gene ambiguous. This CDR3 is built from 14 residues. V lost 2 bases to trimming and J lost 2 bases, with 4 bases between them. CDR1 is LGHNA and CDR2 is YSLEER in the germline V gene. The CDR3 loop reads CASSQKAGANVLTF. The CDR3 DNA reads TGCGCCAGCAGCCAAAAGGCTGGGGCCAACGTCCTGACTTTC.

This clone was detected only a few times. The CDR3 DNA reads TGTGCCAGCAGTTCCCCCAGGGGGGCCCGTGCGAACACTGAAGCTTTCTTT. Translated, it gives CASSSPRGARANTEAFF. The V gene is TRBV27, the J gene TRBJ1-1; 7 bases line up with TRBD1. J gave up 1 base and V 4 bases, and 12 bases lay outside the gene matches. The CDR3 is made up of 17 amino acids. CDR1 and CDR2 from the germline V gene are MNHEY and SMNVEV (reference sequence).

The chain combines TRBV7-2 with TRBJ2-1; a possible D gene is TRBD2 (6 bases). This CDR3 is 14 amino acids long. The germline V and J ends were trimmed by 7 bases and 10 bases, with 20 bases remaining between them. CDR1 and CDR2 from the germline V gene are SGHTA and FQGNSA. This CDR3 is CASNPGGSYTEQFF. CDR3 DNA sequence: TGTGCCAGCAACCCCGGAGGGTCATATACCGAGCAGTTCTTC. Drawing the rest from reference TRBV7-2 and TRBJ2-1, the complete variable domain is GAGVSQSPSNKVTEKGKDVELRCDPISGHTALYWYRQSLGQGLEFLIYFQGNSAPDKSGLPSDRFSAERTGGSVSTLTIQRTQQEDSAVYLCASNPGGSYTEQFFGPGTRLTVL.

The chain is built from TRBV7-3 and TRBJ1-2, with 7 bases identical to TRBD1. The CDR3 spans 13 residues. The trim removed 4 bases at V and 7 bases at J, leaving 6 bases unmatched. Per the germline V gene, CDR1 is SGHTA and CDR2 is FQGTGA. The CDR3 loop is CASSSTGAGGYTF. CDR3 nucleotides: TGTGCCAGCAGCTCCACAGGGGCGGGTGGCTACACCTTC.

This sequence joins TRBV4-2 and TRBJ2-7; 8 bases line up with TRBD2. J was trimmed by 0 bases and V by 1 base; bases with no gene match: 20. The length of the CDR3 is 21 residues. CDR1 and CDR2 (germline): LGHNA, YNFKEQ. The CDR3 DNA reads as TGTGCCAGCAGCCAAGGGACGTTAGCGGGAATACGAAGTGGCCGCTCCTACGAGCAGTACTTC. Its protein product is CASSQGTLAGIRSGRSYEQYF.

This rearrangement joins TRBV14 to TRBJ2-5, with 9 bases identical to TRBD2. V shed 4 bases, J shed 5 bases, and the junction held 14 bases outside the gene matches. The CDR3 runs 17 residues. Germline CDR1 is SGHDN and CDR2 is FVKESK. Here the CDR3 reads CASSPWGLAGVRETQYF. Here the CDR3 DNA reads TGTGCCAGCAGCCCATGGGGTTTAGCGGGAGTTCGGGAGACCCAGTACTTC.

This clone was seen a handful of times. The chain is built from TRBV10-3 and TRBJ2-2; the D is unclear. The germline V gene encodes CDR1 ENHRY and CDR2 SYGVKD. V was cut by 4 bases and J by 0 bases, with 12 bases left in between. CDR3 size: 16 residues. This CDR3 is CAISGVGRPNTGELFF. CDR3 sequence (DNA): TGTGCCATCAGTGGGGTAGGGCGCCCGAACACCGGGGAGCTGTTTTTT.

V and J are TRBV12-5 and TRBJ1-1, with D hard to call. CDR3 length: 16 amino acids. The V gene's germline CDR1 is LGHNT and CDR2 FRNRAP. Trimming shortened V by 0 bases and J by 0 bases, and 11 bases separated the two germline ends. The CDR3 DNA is TGTGCTAGTGGTTTGGTACCGGTAGCCATGAACACTGAAGCTTTCTTT. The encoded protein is CASGLVPVAMNTEAFF.

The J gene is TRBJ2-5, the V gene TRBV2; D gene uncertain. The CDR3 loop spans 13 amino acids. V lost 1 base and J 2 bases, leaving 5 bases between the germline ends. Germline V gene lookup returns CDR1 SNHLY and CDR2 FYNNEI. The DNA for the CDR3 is TGTGCCAGCAGTGAAGGGATGCAAGAGACCCAGTACTTC. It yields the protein CASSEGMQETQYF.

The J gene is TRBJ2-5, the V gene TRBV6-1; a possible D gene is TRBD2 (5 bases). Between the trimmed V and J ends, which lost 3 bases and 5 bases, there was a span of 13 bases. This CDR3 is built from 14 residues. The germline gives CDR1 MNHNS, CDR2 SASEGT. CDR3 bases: TGTGCCAGCAGTGAGGAGCCGTCGGGGGAGACCCAGTACTTC. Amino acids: CASSEEPSGETQYF.